The T cell receptor (beta chain) described here comes from a study of shared clonotypes between healthy human individuals. Looking at the study overall: The people who gave samples were a couple of women and three men aged 18 to 49.

Terminally differentiated effector memory CD45RA+ cells were excluded from the naive CD8 cells, which were CD45RO-negative and positively selected for CCR7. General study findings and limits: Sharing across four donors was highest in naive CD4 (roughly 5%) and lowest in memory CD8 (approximately 0.4%).

Worth noting for this clone: The antigen is unknown.

The protocol was immunoSEQ multiplex PCR, while the TCRdb copy is restricted to in-frame clones and leaves out a portion. The sample lists around 2.1 million clones, under 95% occurring once. Germline V CDR1 and CDR2: SGHAT, FQNNGV. The V end was cut by 3 bases, the J end by 5 bases, with 18 bases between. The length of the CDR3 is 16 residues. Sequencing was done on a sample of naive CD8+ T cells from PBMCs. V is TRBV11-2 and J is TRBJ2-3; D call uncertain. This receptor was identified in a man aged 18 to 30 in good health. Some clones in this sample may be carry-over from other donors' samples. The CDR3 loop reads CASSFYIGQIRDTQYF. CDR3 nucleotide sequence: TGTGCCAGCAGCTTTTATATCGGGCAGATAAGAGATACGCAGTATTTT.